The source of this TCR beta chain is a study of radiotherapy plus CTLA-4 blockade in lung cancer. For this clone: Its antigen is unknown.

Focal radiation with ipilimumab CTLA-4 blockade was given to patients with chemo-refractory metastatic non-small-cell lung cancer. Study results and limitations: After treatment with radiotherapy plus ipilimumab, TCR clones that came from the tumor expanded in blood. Dynamics of early blood T cell clones, together with interferon-beta, were reportedly the best predictors of response.

Sequencing was performed with immunoSEQ multiplex PCR; in TCRdb, only in-frame clones are kept and a portion is missing. This repertoire shows 60,000 to 70,000 clones, around 79% found once; its top ten account for 8% to 10%. The starting material was peripheral blood, obtained from a patient treated with radiotherapy plus ipilimumab. The TCR was taken from a human donor with non-small cell lung cancer who had a complete response to radiotherapy plus ipilimumab.

The CDR3 loop is CASSTPAGAKGYTF. DNA for the CDR3: TGTGCCAGCAGCACTCCTGCCGGGGCAAAAGGCTACACCTTC. V is TRBV21-1 and J is TRBJ1-2. TRBV21-1 represents a pseudogene. CDR3 length equals 14 residues.